This T cell receptor beta chain is drawn from a study of T cells in Graves' hyperthyroidism and ophthalmopathy (dated by TCRdb to about 2019). Study-level background: To identify distinguishing TCR V-J signatures, a discovery cohort of 100 patients was used, comprising under 45 with Graves' ophthalmopathy and 55 to 65 with stable Graves' hyperthyroidism. Prospective prediction of ophthalmopathy was tested in an independent validation cohort consisting of some 20 hyperthyroidism patients and 17 patients who later progressed to ophthalmopathy. The 75 to 100 discovery patients were randomly split 7:3 into training and test sets. The study also compared thyroid tissue and blood T-cell repertoires from a handful of Graves' hyperthyroidism patients. Following sampling, methimazole starting at 30 mg daily was given to hyperthyroidism patients, and high-dose intravenous methylprednisolone was given to ophthalmopathy patients. According to the paper, TCR Vbeta CDR3 sequencing was carried out on 135 peripheral blood samples, which came from approximately 43 ophthalmopathy, approximately 72 hyperthyroidism and roughly 17 progressor patients.

Overall study outcomes, separate from this receptor: Blood samples also contained most of the expanded thyroid clonotypes (frequency above 0.001), which suggests that blood repertoires may reflect thyroid immune responses. Ophthalmopathy was separated from stable hyperthyroidism by a 13 V-J signature model, with around 90% sensitivity and roughly 81% specificity obtained in cross-validation and 80%/75% obtained in testing. No statistical method was used to set the sample size in advance, and investigators knew the group allocation. In validation, the model predicted progression to ophthalmopathy a median of roughly 6.5 months before onset, with roughly 71% sensitivity and just under 75% specificity.

The germline V end is reduced by 4 bases and the J end by 5 bases; junction bases left unmatched: 6. From a lookup of the germline V gene, CDR1 and CDR2 are KGHDR and SFDVKD. Inclusive of the bounding cysteine and phenylalanine, the CDR3 is 14 residues long. Only CDR3 DNA remains: 42 bases, in frame from the first base. About this clonotype: The clone's antigen remains unknown. No quality values exist for individual bases; no much larger clone is one base distant.

TCR beta CDR3 regions were amplified from RNA transcripts. The TCR CDR3 was subjected to a first round of RT-PCR using the HTBI primer set and the Qiagen OneStep RT-PCR kit. The libraries were constructed in a second round of multiplex PCR and then size-selected and purified. Paired-end sequencing of the libraries was performed with 100 bp reads on an Illumina HiSeq2000. The source study handled its data this way. SOAPnuke was used to process the raw data, removing reads that contained adapters or uncalled bases, had a mean Phred below 15, or lacked an exact match to the constant primer or identifier. COPE v1.2.5 was used to merge the high-quality paired reads, and each unique nucleotide sequence was defined as a clonotype. MiTCR v1.1 was used to align the clonotypes against IMGT TRBV, TRBD and TRBJ reference segments. Analysis was restricted to V-J combinations with a frequency above 0.0001, which covered 99.2% of repertoires. The TCS score was defined as F50 (clonal expansion) divided by E x V (chaos), with BLOSUM62-based TCRdist calculated between CDR3 peptides within each V-J. Welch's t-statistics and random forest reduced approximately 520 V-J features to 13, which were used in a naive Bayes classifier (R e1071). Thyroid-blood repertoire similarity was quantified with the Morisita-Horn index. Clones were called with MiXCR by TCRdb after fastp trimmed the public reads at Q25, and only in-frame beta chains were retained. Under each unique CDR3 protein, matching rows form one entry showing the most common genes and DNA. TCRdb's processing, not the authors', yielded these V and J calls. The sample includes a few hundred thousand distinct CDR3 sequences, with roughly 50% observed a single time. The ten biggest clones cover about 8.3% of the sample.

Graves' hyperthyroidism was defined as stable when no progression to ophthalmopathy occurred over 18 months of follow-up. Hyperthyroidism patients were aged 18 to 65 years and newly diagnosed, with disease duration of less than 2 months. Patients with uncontrolled infections, other autoimmune diseases, pregnancy or lactation were excluded. Diagnoses relied on clinical symptoms, serum thyroxine and TRAb, thyroid ultrasound and orbital computed tomography. Total RNA was extracted using Trizol reagent, and RNA quality was assessed on an Agilent 2100 Bioanalyzer. The sequence joins TRBV24-1 to TRBJ1-2; TRBD1 aligns with 7 central bases. Sequenced: peripheral blood or thyroid tissue (not recorded which). This sequence originates from a woman younger than 30 with Graves' hyperthyroidism. The CDR3 is CATSEGRGGYGYTF. The base sequence is TGTGCCACCAGTGAGGGCAGGGGGGGATATGGCTACACCTTC.